These 13 T cell receptor beta chains were sequenced from one sample in a study of T cell responses to AZD1222 COVID-19 vaccine. Method: immunoSEQ multiplex PCR; TCRdb's copy keeps in-frame clones and lacks some. The repertoire holds roughly 140,000 clones, with around nine tenths as singletons. The starting material was peripheral blood, obtained on day 0 of AZD1222 vaccination. These receptors were obtained from an adult in good health.

The chain joins TRBV6-2 or TRBV6-3 to TRBJ2-3; possibly TRBD2 for D (6 bases). The V gene lost 4 bases and the J gene lost 14 bases, with 19 bases spanning the gap. The CDR3 length is 13 residues. CDR1 and CDR2 (germline): MNHEY, SVGEGT. The CDR3 DNA reads as TGTGCCAGCAGTTCCGGTAGCGGAACCGGTCGGTATTTT. It codes for CASSSGSGTGRYF.

This clone was counted only a few times. This chain links TRBV3-1 (or the pseudogene TRBV3-2) with TRBJ2-7; D perhaps matches TRBD1 (5 bases). The CDR3 loop spans 16 amino acids. Trimming shortened V by 2 bases and J by 3 bases, and 17 bases separated the two germline ends. Germline V gene data show CDR1 as LGHDT and CDR2 as YNNKEL (reference sequence). In DNA form, the CDR3 reads TGTGCCAGCAGCCAATCAGGGATCAAGCGAAACTACGAGCAGTACTTC. Its protein is CASSQSGIKRNYEQYF.

V is TRBV15 and J is TRBJ2-6; a weak D match, TRBD1 (6 bases). Trimming took off 0 bases at V and 1 base at J, with 10 bases between the two ends. The germline V gene encodes CDR1 LNHNV and CDR2 YYDKDF (reference sequence). This CDR3 has 17 amino acids. The DNA of the CDR3 is TGTGCCACCAGCAGAGATGGCACAGGGTCTGGGGCCAACGTCCTGACTTTC. Translating gives CATSRDGTGSGANVLTF.

The chain recombines TRBV28 with TRBJ1-4; possibly TRBD1 for D (6 bases). This CDR3 is 17 amino acids long. The V gene lost 4 bases and the J gene lost 4 bases, with 19 bases spanning the gap. Germline-derived CDR1 and CDR2 are MDHEN and SYDVKM. The CDR3 region has the DNA TGTGCCAGCAGTTCCTACCAGCAGGGGAGGGGTAATGAAAAACTGTTTTTT. As protein: CASSSYQQGRGNEKLFF.

The chain has TRBV6-2 or TRBV6-3 and TRBJ1-1; D possibly corresponds to TRBD1 (6 bases). Trimming left V 5 bases short and J 4 bases short, with 11 bases between. Germline lookup yields CDR1 MNHEY and CDR2 SVGEGT. The CDR3 loop spans 13 amino acids. The CDR3 reads CASSIIRGTEAFF. CDR3 DNA: TGTGCCAGCAGTATAATCAGGGGCACTGAAGCTTTCTTT.

The chain joins TRBV7-2 to TRBJ2-1; D perhaps matches TRBD2 (6 bases). V dropped 0 bases and J dropped 9 bases, with 15 bases sitting between them. Germline V gene data show CDR1 as SGHTA and CDR2 as FQGNSA. The length of the CDR3 is 15 residues. The CDR3 coding sequence is TGTGCCAGCAGCTTAGCGGACCTCTGGGAGGCTGAGCAGTTCTTC. The encoded protein is CASSLADLWEAEQFF.

The chain has TRBV19 and TRBJ1-4; the match to TRBD1 covers 9 bases. This CDR3 is 14 amino acids long. Germline V gives CDR1 LNHDA, CDR2 SQIVND (reference sequence). Trimming took 6 bases from V and 2 from J; bases not matched to a gene: 1. The CDR3, as DNA: TGTGCCAGTAGCGACAGGGGGACTAATGAAAAACTGTTTTTT. Its protein product is CASSDRGTNEKLFF.

This clone has more than one count but fewer than ten. The chain combines TRBV5-4 with TRBJ2-7; tentatively, D is TRBD1 (6 bases). From germline, CDR1 is SGHNT and CDR2 YYREEE (reference sequence). V was clipped by 2 bases and J by 6 bases, with 6 bases between them. This CDR3 comprises 11 residues. The CDR3 DNA sequence: TGTGCCAGCAGCTTCAGGGGCGAGCAGTACTTC. Residues: CASSFRGEQYF.

V usage is TRBV27 and J usage is TRBJ2-2; D is uncertain. CDR1 is MNHEY and CDR2 is SMNVEV in the germline V gene (reference sequence). The CDR3 spans 15 residues. Trimming took off 3 bases at V and 0 bases at J, with 8 bases between the two ends. In nucleotides, the CDR3 is TGTGCCAGCAGTTTTTTACCGGCGAACACCGGGGAGCTGTTTTTT. It translates to CASSFLPANTGELFF.

The genes are TRBV28 and TRBJ2-7, with 11 positions matching TRBD2. CDR1 MDHEN and CDR2 SYDVKM come from the germline V gene. CDR3 length: 15 residues. Unmatched junction bases numbered 7, after V lost 7 bases and J lost 2 bases. CDR3 nucleotides: TGTGCCAGCACTCCACTAGCGGGAGTAACCTACGAGCAGTACTTC. Protein: CASTPLAGVTYEQYF.

A single count supports this clone. The genes are TRBV27 and TRBJ1-1; 9 nucleotides align to TRBD1. Germline V gene lookup returns CDR1 MNHEY and CDR2 SMNVEV (reference sequence). The CDR3 consists of 15 residues. The J segment lost 0 bases and the V segment lost 2 bases, leaving 1 base of the junction unmatched. The CDR3 DNA reads as TGTGCCAGCAGTTTACGGGACAGGGTGAACACTGAAGCTTTCTTT. Amino acids: CASSLRDRVNTEAFF.

This clone was found many times. CDR3 residues: CASSPAEGDHNEQFF. DNA for the CDR3: TGCGCCAGCAGCCCCGCGGAGGGGGACCACAATGAGCAGTTCTTC. This rearrangement joins TRBV4-3 to TRBJ2-1, with D possibly called TRBD1 or TRBD2 (6 bases each). With 4 bases removed from V and 5 bases from J, the gap between germline ends came to 15 bases. CDR1 is LGHNA, CDR2 YSLEER, per germline. The CDR3 is 15 amino acids.

This clone was detected a few times. CDR3 sequence (DNA): TGTGCCAGCAGCTTAACGAACTCGGGATATGGCTACACCTTC. It translates to CASSLTNSGYGYTF. The chain employs TRBV7-3 and TRBJ1-2; the D is unclear. V dropped 0 bases and J dropped 5 bases, with 10 bases sitting between them. This CDR3 contains 14 residues. The germline V gene has CDR1 SGHTA and CDR2 FQGTGA. The full variable domain, rest sourced from reference TRBV7-3 and TRBJ1-2, is GAGVSQTPSNKVTEKGKYVELRCDPISGHTALYWYRQSLGQGPEFLIYFQGTGAADDSGLPNDRFFAVRPEGSVSTLKIQRTERGDSAVYLCASSLTNSGYGYTFGSGTRLTVV.